This T cell receptor beta chain was recorded in a study of T cell repertoires in cytomegalovirus infection. For the study at large: The public TCR beta signatures pointed to both CMV infection and matching HLA type.

TCRdb fed the reads into MiXCR, producing one record per CDR3 protein. The top ten hold 30% to 40% of the sample, which has 100,000 or so distinct CDR3 sequences, less than 25% seen once. A note on this clonotype: The antigen is undetermined.

This CDR3 region has 14 residues. The ends were cut back, 0 bases at V and 5 bases at J, with 13 bases in the middle. Germline CDR1 and CDR2: DFQATT and SNEGSKA (reference sequence). The study, taken as a whole, reports: CMV carriers having the relevant HLA were flagged by cumulative public TCR beta family frequency. The study found HLA-C-restricted CMV-specific TCR beta clonotypes dominating the ex vivo response.

The sequence was obtained from a human donor in good health (CMV status not recorded). Some clones in this sample may be carry-over from other donors' samples. The chain recombines TRBV20-1 with TRBJ2-5; D remains ambiguous. Specimen: CD8+ T cells from PBMCs. The chain's CDR3 is CSARDGRSFETQYF. DNA of the CDR3: TGCAGTGCTAGAGACGGGCGGAGTTTTGAGACCCAGTACTTC.